The subject of this entry is one T cell receptor beta chain. The CDR3 consists of 11 residues. The germline V and J ends were trimmed by 3 bases and 5 bases, with 4 bases remaining between them. The V gene's germline CDR1 is SGHAT and CDR2 FQNNGV. Assay: immunoSEQ multiplex PCR; the TCRdb copy retains only in-frame clones and omits some. This sample carries 60,000 to 90,000 clones, 93% of them seen once, and the ten largest clones take around 2.6%. The sample comes from a study of T cell changes during pregnancy in multiple sclerosis. This receptor was obtained from a female donor in good health, enrolled as a control in a pregnancy study. The sample was peripheral blood, taken after pregnancy. The rearrangement links TRBV11-2 to TRBJ2-5; D is uncertain. For the CDR3, the DNA is TGTGCCAGCAGCTTTGAGGAGACCCAGTACTTC. As protein: CASSFEETQYF.